Shown below are 18 T cell receptor beta chains from a single sample sequenced in a study of blood T cell repertoires in COVID-19. Method: immunoSEQ multiplex PCR; TCRdb's copy keeps in-frame clones and lacks some. The top ten clones hold about a sixth of a sample with 200,000 or so clones, roughly 88% of them seen once. Sequencing was done on a sample of peripheral blood. The origin of the receptors is a man in his forties or fifties with COVID-19, enrolled during active disease.

V and J are TRBV7-7 and TRBJ2-2, with D possibly matching TRBD1 (6 bases). The germline V gene has CDR1 SSHAT and CDR2 FNYEAQ (reference sequence). Between the trimmed V and J ends, which lost 3 bases and 5 bases, there was a span of 10 bases. The CDR3 covers 14 residues. CDR3 bases: TGTGCCAGCAGCTTCACAGGGCGGACCGGGGAGCTGTTTTTT. It specifies CASSFTGRTGELFF. Full variable domain (rest looked up from reference TRBV7-7 and TRBJ2-2): GAGVSQSPRYKVTKRGQDVTLRCDPISSHATLYWYQQALGQGPEFLTYFNYEAQPDKSGLPSDRFSAERPEGSISTLTIQRTEQRDSAMYRCASSFTGRTGELFFGEGSRLTVL.

This rearrangement joins TRBV2 to TRBJ1-2; 10 nucleotides match TRBD1. The CDR3 sequence is 14 residues long. J lost 8 bases, V lost 3 bases, and 6 bases had no gene match. Germline V lookup: CDR1 SNHLY, CDR2 FYNNEI. The CDR3 is CASSDRQGAPGYTF. CDR3 DNA: TGTGCCAGCAGTGACCGACAGGGGGCTCCCGGCTACACCTTC.

The J gene is TRBJ1-1, the V gene TRBV18; D is possibly TRBD1 (6 bases). Germline CDR1 KGHSH, CDR2 LQKENI. V was cut by 3 bases and J by 3 bases, with 11 bases left in between. CDR3 length: 14 residues. The CDR3 reads CASSPGAGDTEAFF. As DNA, the CDR3 is TGTGCCAGCTCACCGGGGGCGGGCGACACTGAAGCTTTCTTT.

This clone has only a few counts. CDR3 coding DNA: TGTGCCAGCAGCCAGCCGGGACAGGGGTTGTTGACCCAGTACTTC. Translation: CASSQPGQGLLTQYF. The chain links TRBV14 to TRBJ2-5, with 10 bases matching TRBD1. CDR3 length: 15 amino acids. J was trimmed by 7 bases and V by 3 bases; bases with no gene match: 8. Germline V gene sequence: CDR1 SGHDN, CDR2 FVKESK. The full variable domain, with the rest looked up from reference TRBV14 and TRBJ2-5, is EAGVTQFPSHSVIEKGQTVTLRCDPISGHDNLYWYRRVMGKEIKFLLHFVKESKQDESGMPNNRFLAERTGGTYSTLKVQPAELEDSGVYFCASSQPGQGLLTQYFGPGTRLLVL.

The J gene is TRBJ2-5, the V gene TRBV12-5, with TRBD2 matching over 10 bases. Germline CDR1 and CDR2: LGHNT and FRNRAP. The CDR3 extends over 14 amino acids. Germline trimming cut 6 bases from V and 7 bases from J; bases unmatched to any gene: 8. The CDR3 nucleotides are TGTGCTAGTGGGGTCCTAGCGGGAGTTGGGACCCAGTACTTC. Protein product: CASGVLAGVGTQYF.

V usage is TRBV11-2 and J usage is TRBJ1-5; D is unclear. The CDR3 has 12 residues. The V and J ends lost 5 bases and 8 bases respectively, with 10 bases between them. Germline V gives CDR1 SGHAT, CDR2 FQNNGV. CDR3 in DNA: TGTGCCAGCAGCGCGCCCTCTGAGCCCCAGCATTTT. Amino acids: CASSAPSEPQHF.

V is TRBV4-1 and J is TRBJ2-2; TRBD2 aligns across 9 bases. The V gene's germline CDR1 is MGHRA and CDR2 YSYEKL. The CDR3 is 18 amino acids. Trimming at V came to 3 bases and at J to 2 bases, leaving 10 bases not matched to a gene. This CDR3 is CASSQPLASGANTGELFF. CDR3 bases: TGCGCCAGCAGCCAGCCCCTGGCTAGCGGGGCTAACACCGGGGAGCTGTTTTTT.

The V call is TRBV10-3, the J call TRBJ2-1; 8 bases fit TRBD2. Germline CDR1 ENHRY, CDR2 SYGVKD. V shed 6 bases and J 5 bases; nucleotides not matched to a gene: 9. This CDR3 has 15 residues. The CDR3: CAISDRGGGDNEQFF. The DNA for the CDR3 is TGTGCCATCAGCGACCGGGGGGGCGGCGACAATGAGCAGTTCTTC.

The chain joins TRBV5-1 to TRBJ2-3, with 10 nucleotides matching TRBD1. CDR3 size: 16 residues. Germline loops: CDR1 SGHRS, CDR2 YFSETQ. V lost 4 bases and J lost 3; bases outside the gene matches: 8. CDR3 bases: TGCGCCAGCAGCGCATGGCGGGGACAGGGGACAGATACGCAGTATTTT. Protein: CASSAWRGQGTDTQYF.

In DNA form, the CDR3 reads TGTGCCAGCAGCCAAGCAATAGGGGGGGCCTACGAGCAGTACTTC. Amino acid sequence: CASSQAIGGAYEQYF. The gene calls are TRBV3-1 (or the pseudogene TRBV3-2) and TRBJ2-7, with D perhaps matching TRBD2 (7 bases). Trimming took off 1 base at V and 2 bases at J, with 12 bases between the two ends. The CDR3 is made up of 15 amino acids. Germline V gene data show CDR1 as LGHDT and CDR2 as YNNKEL (reference sequence).

This clone was seen only a few times. The genes are TRBV27 and TRBJ2-3, with unresolved D. This CDR3 spans 14 amino acids. V was trimmed by 5 bases and J by 7 bases, leaving 16 bases between them. From germline, CDR1 is MNHEY and CDR2 SMNVEV (reference sequence). The CDR3 is CASSKRQVLNTQYF. The CDR3 coding sequence is TGTGCCAGCAGTAAGAGACAAGTCCTTAATACGCAGTATTTT.

The rearrangement joins TRBV19 to TRBJ2-1; 7 bases are a match to TRBD1. Trimming cost V 6 bases and J 5 bases; bases outside gene matches: 4. The CDR3 is 13 residues long. Looked up from germline, CDR1 is LNHDA and CDR2 is SQIVND (reference sequence). CDR3 in amino acids: CASSLDRDNEQFF. CDR3 DNA: TGTGCCAGTAGCCTAGACAGGGACAATGAGCAGTTCTTC. The full variable domain, in which reference TRBV19 and TRBJ2-1 provide the parts outside the CDR3, is DGGITQSPKYLFRKEGQNVTLSCEQNLNHDAMYWYRQDPGQGLRLIYYSQIVNDFQKGDIAEGYSVSREKKESFPLTVTSAQKNPTAFYLCASSLDRDNEQFFGPGTRLTVL.

The chain uses TRBV6-5 and TRBJ1-3; D gene ambiguous. Trimming removed 6 bases from V and 0 bases from J, with 9 bases in between. Per germline, CDR1 MNHEY and CDR2 SVGAGI. The CDR3 covers 14 residues. CDR3 loop: CASRAGLSGNTIYF. The CDR3 DNA follows: TGTGCCAGCAGGGCAGGACTCTCTGGAAACACCATATATTTT.

CDR3 sequence (DNA): TGTGCCAGCAGCCCCGGGGTGGGGGAGACCCAGTACTTC. Amino acids: CASSPGVGETQYF. The rearrangement uses TRBV11-2 and TRBJ2-5, with a tentative D call TRBD2 (5 bases). Trimming removed 5 bases from V and 5 bases from J, with 12 bases in between. CDR3 size: 13 residues. Germline V gene lookup returns CDR1 SGHAT and CDR2 FQNNGV.

The chain employs TRBV6-5 and TRBJ2-2, with D possibly being TRBD1 (5 bases). The CDR3 totals 16 residues. V was trimmed by 2 bases and J by 5 bases, leaving 15 bases between them. Per germline, CDR1 MNHEY and CDR2 SVGAGI. The CDR3 is CASSYLLITGTGELFF. Written as DNA, the CDR3 is TGTGCCAGCAGTTACCTCTTAATCACAGGAACCGGGGAGCTGTTTTTT.

The V and J genes are TRBV18 and TRBJ1-1; D is perhaps TRBD1 (6 bases). V was trimmed by 6 bases and J by 1 base, leaving 12 bases between them. The germline gives CDR1 KGHSH, CDR2 LQKENI. The CDR3 length is 14 residues. The CDR3 bases are TGTGCCAGCTCCACGGGACACAGGAACACTGAAGCTTTCTTT. As protein: CASSTGHRNTEAFF.

The chain recombines TRBV5-6 with TRBJ1-5; D is perhaps TRBD1 (6 bases). Per germline, CDR1 SGHDT and CDR2 YYEEEE. Trimming stripped 4 bases from V and 6 bases from J, with 17 bases between. The CDR3 is 15 amino acids. This chain's CDR3 is CASSAGGRGGQPQHF. The CDR3 DNA is TGTGCCAGCAGCGCTGGGGGCCGCGGGGGTCAGCCCCAGCATTTT.

The chain has TRBV5-1 and TRBJ1-5; 7 nucleotides match TRBD1. Germline trimming cut 1 base from V and 5 bases from J; bases unmatched to any gene: 3. CDR1 and CDR2 (germline): SGHRS, YFSETQ. The CDR3 contains 14 residues. CDR3 region: CASSLYGTDQPQHF. CDR3 coding DNA: TGCGCCAGCAGCTTGTACGGGACAGATCAGCCCCAGCATTTT.